The clone carrying this T cell receptor (beta chain) has ten or more counts. Stated time point: before trial treatment. Deletions cut 5 bases from V and 6 bases from J, with 14 bases between. This CDR3 region has 15 residues. Germline-derived CDR1 and CDR2 are SGHTA and FQGTGA. The record originates from a study of low-dose radiotherapy and immunotherapy resistance in tumors. Study background: Over 26 weeks, cohort 2 got 1 Gy every two weeks, reaching 13 Gy.

TCRs underwent 20 PCR cycles of amplification with a constant-region primer and V-primer adapter. MiXCR was run by TCRdb on the reads, yielding one entry per CDR3 protein. The table shows about 46,000 distinct CDR3 sequences, with roughly 10% occurring only once. This TCR derives from a female donor with ovarian cancer. This specimen was PBMCs, taken before treatment. The gene calls are TRBV7-3 and TRBJ1-6, with unresolved D. The CDR3: CASSQRANVNSPLHF. Written as DNA, the CDR3 is TGTGCCAGCAGCCAACGGGCCAATGTTAATTCACCCCTCCACTTT. Combining the CDR3 with reference TRBV7-3 and TRBJ1-6 gives the whole variable domain GAGVSQTPSNKVTEKGKYVELRCDPISGHTALYWYRQSLGQGPEFLIYFQGTGAADDSGLPNDRFFAVRPEGSVSTLKIQRTERGDSAVYLCASSQRANVNSPLHFGNGTRLTVT.